This record covers a single T cell receptor beta chain. This sample was taken from a study of shared clonotypes between healthy human individuals. The V gene's germline CDR1 is SGHDN and CDR2 FVKESK. The CDR3 sequence is 16 residues long. V lost 0 bases and J 3 bases, leaving 13 bases between the germline ends. Sequenced by immunoSEQ multiplex PCR; TCRdb stores in-frame clones only, minus some. The profile shows over a million clones, 65% to 80% of them singletons. The chain has TRBV14 and TRBJ2-3; the D gene is possibly TRBD2 (5 bases). The TCR was taken from a young man in good health. Sequenced: memory CD4+ T cells sorted from blood. Indicated subset: CD45RA-negative fraction. CDR3 sequence (DNA): TGTGCCAGCAGCCAAGATCAAGCGCCGGGGACAGATACGCAGTATTTT. Encoded protein: CASSQDQAPGTDTQYF.